The source of this TCR beta chain is a study of T cells in localized non-small cell lung cancer (TCRdb year 2020). With respect to the entire study: The study examined T cell repertoires in under 300 patients with early-stage NSCLC and compared tumors with uninvolved tumor-adjacent lungs. The cohort comprised approximately 240 treatment-naïve NSCLC patients with resected, localized lung tumors. NSCLC patients had a mean age of around 66 years, and 129 were male and around 99 female. Broader findings and caveats from the paper: Uninvolved tumor-adjacent lung showed the highest T cell clonality, higher than tumor, which suggests more focused antigenic responses in the adjacent lung. Longer overall survival was associated with higher T cell density in blood, whereas shorter survival was associated with higher clonality in adjacent lung. Multi-region tumor sequencing was not performed, so intratumor heterogeneity could not be excluded. Because the study design was exploratory, TCR variables were selected using unadjusted p-values without false-discovery rate correction. Of the top 100 tumor clones, a median of approximately 60 were detected in paired uninvolved adjacent lung; under 35 were also among that lung's top 100.

The CDR3, cysteine through phenylalanine, is 15 amino acids long. The retained sequence is limited to the CDR3, 45 bases, with the frame set at the first base. CDR1 is given as LGHNA and CDR2 as YSLEER, both from the germline V gene. Here V drops 4 bases and J drops 3 bases, and the junction holds 6 bases not matched to any gene. This clone was counted between two and nine times. Its antigen is unknown. One base away there is no much larger clone; base qualities are not given. At diagnosis, peripheral blood, uninvolved tumor-adjacent lung and tumor were collected and stored as a combination of fresh-frozen and FFPE material. For TCR repertoire profiling, the blood samples were analyzed as peripheral blood mononuclear cells. TCR beta CDR3 regions were sequenced from DNA using the immunoSEQ Assay. As for the authors' bioinformatics: To compute T cell density, TCR beta template counts were normalized to usable DNA, which was estimated by amplifying housekeeping genes. Richness was estimated with the preseqR package, extrapolating to 400,000 templates for PBMC samples and 120,000 templates for tissue samples. Clonality was calculated as one minus Pielou's evenness. Tissue-enriched TCRs were identified by differential abundance testing using productive amino-acid clonotypes, minimum total count 5 and alpha 0.1. The Jaccard Index and the Morisita Overlap Index were used to quantify repertoire overlap between compartments. GLIPH grouped TCR beta CDR3s together with public tetramer-defined viral CDR3s, and a viral motif had to include at least three viral sequences and show V-gene enrichment. TCRdb re-hosts the immuneACCESS table, in-frame sequences only. Its copies lack some clones; in the studies checked, an unresolved V gene accounts for under half of them, and the cause for the rest is not known. That table furnishes V, J and clone size, whereas the DNA furnished D and trimming. In this sample the table shows some 39,000 clones, roughly 77% of which occur a single time. Under 45% of the sample rests with the top ten.

The sample here was PBMCs, taken before any cancer treatment. The sequence was collected from a woman between 35 and 75 years old with stage II squamous cell lung carcinoma. The sequence joins TRBV4-3 to TRBJ2-7, and 10 junction bases match TRBD2. The DNA sequence is given as TGCGCCAGCAGCCCAGGAACTAGCGGGATCTACGAGCAGTACTTC. This gives the protein CASSPGTSGIYEQYF.